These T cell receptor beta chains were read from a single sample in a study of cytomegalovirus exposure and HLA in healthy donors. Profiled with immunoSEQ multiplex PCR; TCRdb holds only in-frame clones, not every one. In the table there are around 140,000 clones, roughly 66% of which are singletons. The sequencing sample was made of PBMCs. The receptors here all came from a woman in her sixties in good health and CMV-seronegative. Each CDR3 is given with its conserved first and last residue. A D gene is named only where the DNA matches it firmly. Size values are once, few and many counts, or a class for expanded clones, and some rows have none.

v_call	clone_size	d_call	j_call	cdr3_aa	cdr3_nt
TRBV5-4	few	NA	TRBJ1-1	CASSQEYRDTEAFF	TGTGCCAGCAGCCAAGAATACAGGGACACTGAAGCTTTCTTT
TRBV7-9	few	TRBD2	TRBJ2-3	CASSPAIGLAGRITDTQYF	TGTGCCAGCAGCCCTGCCATCGGACTAGCGGGGCGGATCACAGATACGCAGTATTTT
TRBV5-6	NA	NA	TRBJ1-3	CASSLARVAGNTIYF	TGTGCCAGCAGCTTGGCCCGGGTCGCTGGAAACACCATATATTTT
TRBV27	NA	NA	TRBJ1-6	CASSFRQGPSPLHF	TGTGCCAGCAGTTTTCGGCAGGGGCCCTCACCCCTCCACTTT
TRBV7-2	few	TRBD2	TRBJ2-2	CASSPSSGRADTGELFF	TGTGCCAGCAGCCCCTCCAGCGGGAGGGCGGACACCGGGGAGCTGTTTTTT
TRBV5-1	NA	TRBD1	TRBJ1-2	CASSLEGTGNYGYTF	TGCGCCAGCAGCTTGGAGGGGACAGGGAACTATGGCTACACCTTC
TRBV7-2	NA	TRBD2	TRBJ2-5	CASSRGGELETQYF	TGTGCCAGCAGCCGGGGGGGGGAATTGGAGACCCAGTACTTC
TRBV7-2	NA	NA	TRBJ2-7	CASSLELTGAYEQYF	TGTGCCAGCAGCTTAGAATTAACTGGAGCCTACGAGCAGTACTTC
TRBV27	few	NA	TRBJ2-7	CASRPGGFYEQYF	TGTGCCAGCAGACCCGGGGGATTCTACGAGCAGTACTTC
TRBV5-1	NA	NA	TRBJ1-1	CASSLGGTQNTEAFF	TGCGCCAGCAGCTTGGGGGGCACGCAAAACACTGAAGCTTTCTTT
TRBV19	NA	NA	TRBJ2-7	CASSIKAIGDTSSYEQYF	TGTGCCAGTAGTATTAAGGCAATTGGGGACACGAGCTCCTACGAGCAGTACTTC
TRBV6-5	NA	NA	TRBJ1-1	CASSYGQDTEAFF	TGTGCCAGCAGTTACGGGCAGGACACTGAAGCTTTCTTT
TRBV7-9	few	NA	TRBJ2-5	CASSTGGRRETQYF	TGTGCCAGCAGTACCGGCGGGCGGCGAGAGACCCAGTACTTC
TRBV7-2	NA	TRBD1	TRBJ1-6	CASSLTGQGISPLHF	TGTGCCAGCAGCTTAACGGGACAGGGCATCTCACCCCTCCACTTT
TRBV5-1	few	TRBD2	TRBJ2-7	CASRSGGRGGYEQYF	TGCGCCAGCCGGAGTGGCGGGAGGGGAGGTTACGAGCAGTACTTC
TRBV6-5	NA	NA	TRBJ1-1	CASSYSESMNTEAFF	TGTGCCAGCAGTTACTCGGAGTCCATGAACACTGAAGCTTTCTTT
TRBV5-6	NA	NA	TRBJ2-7	CASSLVGVRGQYF	TGTGCCAGCAGCTTGGTAGGGGTTCGCGGCCAGTACTTC
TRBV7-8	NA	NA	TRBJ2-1	CASSPLGRDNEQFF	TGTGCCAGCAGCCCACTAGGGCGGGACAATGAGCAGTTCTTC
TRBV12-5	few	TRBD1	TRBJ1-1	CASGLGDSANTEAFF	TGTGCTAGTGGTTTGGGGGACAGCGCGAACACTGAAGCTTTCTTT
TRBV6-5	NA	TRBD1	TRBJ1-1	CASSTVTGGGRAFF	TGTGCCAGCAGTACCGTCACAGGGGGCGGTCGAGCTTTCTTT
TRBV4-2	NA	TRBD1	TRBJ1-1	CASSPAGTGNTEAFF	TGTGCCAGCAGCCCCGCCGGGACAGGGAACACTGAAGCTTTCTTT
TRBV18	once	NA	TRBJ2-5	CASSPEKGAQETQYF	TGTGCCAGCTCACCCGAAAAAGGGGCTCAAGAGACCCAGTACTTC
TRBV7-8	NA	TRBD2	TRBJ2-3	CASSRALGWGGTDTQYF	TGTGCCAGCAGCCGAGCCCTCGGTTGGGGGGGAACAGATACGCAGTATTTT
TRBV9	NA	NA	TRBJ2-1	CASSVDGLLGEQFF	TGTGCCAGCAGCGTAGACGGACTTTTAGGTGAGCAGTTCTTC
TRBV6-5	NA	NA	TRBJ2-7	CASGRTANYEQYF	TGTGCCAGCGGAAGGACAGCCAACTACGAGCAGTACTTC
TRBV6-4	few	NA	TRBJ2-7	CALGLFYEQYF	TGTGCCCTGGGGCTTTTCTACGAGCAGTACTTC
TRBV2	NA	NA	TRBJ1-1	CASRVGQFTEAFF	TGTGCCAGCAGAGTAGGACAATTCACTGAAGCTTTCTTT
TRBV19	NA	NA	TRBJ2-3	CASRWESSDTQYF	TGTGCCAGTAGATGGGAGAGCTCAGATACGCAGTATTTT
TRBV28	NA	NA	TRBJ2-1	CASSLAADNEQFF	TGTGCCAGCAGTTTGGCTGCAGACAATGAGCAGTTCTTC
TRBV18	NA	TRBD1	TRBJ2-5	CASSPRDSHQETQYF	TGTGCCAGCTCACCAAGGGACAGTCACCAAGAGACCCAGTACTTC
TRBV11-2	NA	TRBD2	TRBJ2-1	CASSPRTRGMEQFF	TGTGCCAGCAGCCCCCGGACTAGGGGAATGGAGCAGTTCTTC
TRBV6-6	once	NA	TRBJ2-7	CASGKVGWEQYF	TGTGCCAGCGGCAAGGTGGGCTGGGAGCAGTACTTC
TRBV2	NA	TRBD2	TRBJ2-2	CASRATLAGGGGELFF	TGTGCCAGCAGAGCGACCCTAGCGGGGGGCGGCGGGGAGCTGTTTTTT
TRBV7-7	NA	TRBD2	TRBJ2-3	CASSVGAGGLTDTQYF	TGTGCCAGCAGCGTCGGCGCGGGAGGTCTCACAGATACGCAGTATTTT
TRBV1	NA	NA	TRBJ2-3	CTSSQGLTSGRALPDTQYF	TGCACCAGCAGCCAGGGGTTGACTAGCGGGAGGGCCTTGCCAGATACGCAGTATTTT
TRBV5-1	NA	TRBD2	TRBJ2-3	CASSLGASGATSTDTQYF	TGCGCCAGCAGCTTGGGAGCTAGCGGGGCCACTAGCACAGATACGCAGTATTTT
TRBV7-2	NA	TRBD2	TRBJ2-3	CASSRLPSGTWGTDTQYF	TGTGCCAGCAGCCGATTACCTAGCGGGACCTGGGGCACAGATACGCAGTATTTT
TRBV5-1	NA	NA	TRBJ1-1	CASSALLGTGVNTEAFF	TGCGCCAGCAGCGCCCTGCTCGGGACGGGGGTGAACACTGAAGCTTTCTTT
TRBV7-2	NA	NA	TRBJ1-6	CASSSGTTGSPLHF	TGTGCCAGCAGCTCCGGGACTACGGGGTCACCCCTCCACTTT
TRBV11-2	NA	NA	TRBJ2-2	CASSPKTVTNTGELFF	TGTGCCAGCAGCCCAAAGACAGTTACGAACACCGGGGAGCTGTTTTTT
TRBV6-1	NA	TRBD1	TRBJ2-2	CASSRTGTNTGELFF	TGTGCCAGCAGCCGGACAGGGACGAACACCGGGGAGCTGTTTTTT
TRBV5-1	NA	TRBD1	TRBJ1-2	CASSLGGDREELYGYTF	TGCGCCAGCAGCTTGGGGGGAGACAGGGAAGAACTTTATGGCTACACCTTC
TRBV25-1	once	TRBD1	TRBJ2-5	CASSERTGNLGRETQYF	TGTGCCAGCAGTGAAAGGACAGGGAATCTGGGGAGAGAGACCCAGTACTTC
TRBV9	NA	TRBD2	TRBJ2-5	CASSVGVAGGETQYF	TGTGCCAGCAGCGTAGGGGTAGCGGGGGGAGAGACCCAGTACTTC
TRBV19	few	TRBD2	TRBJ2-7	CASSTEAGGPYEQYF	TGTGCCAGTAGTACAGAAGCGGGAGGCCCTTACGAGCAGTACTTC
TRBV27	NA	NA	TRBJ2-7	CASSSGAGASEQYF	TGTGCCAGCAGTTCCGGGGCAGGGGCTTCCGAGCAGTACTTC
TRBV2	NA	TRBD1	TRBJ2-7	CASSRDRAGEQYF	TGTGCCAGCTCCCGGGACAGGGCAGGGGAGCAGTACTTC
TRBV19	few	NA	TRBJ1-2	CASIGSAYGYTF	TGTGCCAGTATAGGCAGCGCCTATGGCTACACCTTC
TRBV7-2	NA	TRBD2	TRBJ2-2	CASSQGLAGGPSDTGELFF	TGTGCCAGCAGCCAGGGACTAGCGGGAGGGCCCTCGGACACCGGGGAGCTGTTTTTT
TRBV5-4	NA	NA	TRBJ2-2	CASSPPTGPLNTGELFF	TGTGCCAGCAGCCCCCCAACAGGGCCACTGAACACCGGGGAGCTGTTTTTT
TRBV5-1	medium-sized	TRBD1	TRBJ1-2	CASSVGTGYGYTF	TGCGCCAGCAGCGTCGGGACAGGCTATGGCTACACCTTC
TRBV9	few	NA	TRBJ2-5	CASSVGLRKTQETQYF	TGTGCCAGCAGCGTAGGGCTACGCAAGACTCAAGAGACCCAGTACTTC
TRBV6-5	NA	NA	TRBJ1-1	CASSYFPLGANTEAFF	TGTGCCAGCAGTTACTTTCCCCTTGGGGCGAACACTGAAGCTTTCTTT
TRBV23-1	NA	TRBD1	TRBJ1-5	CASSLGQGDQPQHF	TGCGCCAGCAGTCTGGGACAGGGCGACCAGCCCCAGCATTTT